This entry lists 15 T cell receptor beta chains sequenced from one sample in a study of T cells in tuberculosis. Profiled with immunoSEQ multiplex PCR; TCRdb holds only in-frame clones, not every one. The repertoire holds about 32,000 clones, with approximately 95% as singletons. The sample consisted of PBMCs. The receptors were sampled from a donor aged 5 to 30 with latent tuberculosis or without tuberculosis infection.

The count of this clone is one. This chain joins TRBV5-1 and TRBJ1-1, with D perhaps matching TRBD1 (6 bases). Germline V gene sequence: CDR1 SGHRS, CDR2 YFSETQ. The CDR3 is 17 amino acids. The V and J ends lost 0 bases and 3 bases respectively, with 18 bases between them. The CDR3 sequence is CASSLGSHGGGDTEAFF. The CDR3 region has the DNA TGCGCCAGCAGCTTGGGGTCCCACGGGGGGGGCGACACTGAAGCTTTCTTT. The full variable domain, with the rest looked up from reference TRBV5-1 and TRBJ1-1, is KAGVTQTPRYLIKTRGQQVTLSCSPISGHRSVSWYQQTPGQGLQFLFEYFSETQRNKGNFPGRFSGRQFSNSRSEMNVSTLELGDSALYLCASSLGSHGGGDTEAFFGQGTRLTVV.

CDR3 bases: TGTGCCAGCTCACCCGGGACTAGCACCGAGCAGTACTTC. Amino acid sequence: CASSPGTSTEQYF. This chain uses TRBV18 with TRBJ2-7; 9 bases fit TRBD2. V was pared by 3 bases and J by 6 bases, with 3 bases of the junction left unmatched. The CDR3 extends over 13 amino acids. Germline V gives CDR1 KGHSH, CDR2 LQKENI.

The chain employs TRBV18 and TRBJ2-5, with D perhaps matching TRBD2 (6 bases). Germline V gives CDR1 KGHSH, CDR2 LQKENI. This CDR3 has 14 residues. The V gene lost 6 bases and the J gene lost 3 bases, with 14 bases spanning the gap. This chain's CDR3 is CASSLRDLKETQYF. CDR3 DNA sequence: TGTGCCAGCTCGCTCCGGGACTTAAAAGAGACCCAGTACTTC.

This clone showed up just once. V gene TRBV2 combines with J gene TRBJ1-5; D unclear. Per germline, CDR1 SNHLY and CDR2 FYNNEI. Trimming removed 6 bases from V and 3 bases from J, with 9 bases in between. The CDR3 is 13 amino acids. The CDR3 sequence is CASSVEPNQPQHF. The CDR3 DNA reads TGTGCCAGCAGCGTGGAGCCCAATCAGCCCCAGCATTTT.

The gene calls are TRBV6-5 and TRBJ2-2, with 11 bases aligning to TRBD1. Germline CDR1 is MNHEY and CDR2 is SVGAGI. Germline trimming cut 8 bases from V and 7 bases from J; bases unmatched to any gene: 6. The CDR3 extends over 14 amino acids. CDR3 in DNA: TGTGCCAGCGCCGGGACAGGGGGAAACGGGGAGCTGTTTTTT. Translated: CASAGTGGNGELFF.

The rearrangement links TRBV29-1 to TRBJ2-1, with 9 bases lining up with TRBD1. Losses at the gene ends were 6 bases for V and 0 bases for J; bases not matched to a gene: 18. Germline lookup yields CDR1 SQVTM and CDR2 ANQGSEA. CDR3 length: 19 amino acids. CDR3 nucleotides: TGCAGCGTGCGGGACAGGGCGTCCCGTCTGTTAACCTCCTACAATGAGCAGTTCTTC. Amino acids: CSVRDRASRLLTSYNEQFF.

The J gene is TRBJ1-5, the V gene TRBV2; no definite D call. Germline CDR1 reads SNHLY; CDR2 reads FYNNEI. The CDR3 sequence is 12 residues long. V was shortened by 6 bases and J by 4 bases, with 7 bases between the two germline ends. The CDR3 here is CASSGGNQPQHF. The CDR3 DNA reads as TGTGCCAGCAGCGGCGGAAATCAGCCCCAGCATTTT.

The chain recombines TRBV6-1 with TRBJ2-1, with D uncertain. Germline CDR1 is MNHNS and CDR2 is SASEGT. Trimming left V 6 bases short and J 1 base short, with 10 bases between. This CDR3 spans 14 amino acids. CDR3 sequence (DNA): TGTGCCAGCAGCCCGTCGCGATCCTACAATGAGCAGTTCTTC. This gives the protein CASSPSRSYNEQFF.

The rearrangement uses TRBV14 and TRBJ1-2; the D gene is possibly TRBD1 (6 bases). This CDR3 region has 14 residues. Trimming removed 0 bases from V and 7 bases from J, with 12 bases in between. In germline, CDR1 is SGHDN, CDR2 FVKESK. As DNA, the CDR3 is TGTGCCAGCAGCCAAGATCTTCAGGGGTCTGGCTACACCTTC. The encoded protein is CASSQDLQGSGYTF.

This clone occurred once. This chain links TRBV28 with TRBJ2-3; TRBD2 matches at 10 bases. CDR1 is MDHEN and CDR2 is SYDVKM in the germline V gene. The CDR3 contains 20 residues. With 4 bases clipped from V and 0 bases from J, the junction kept 16 bases outside the gene matches. CDR3 in DNA: TGTGCCAGCAGTTCGGGGTCAGGGCTAGCGGGAGCTCTTAGCACAGATACGCAGTATTTT. Its translation is CASSSGSGLAGALSTDTQYF.

The rearrangement links TRBV7-6 to TRBJ2-7, with D maybe TRBD1 (6 bases). Germline V gene lookup returns CDR1 SGHVS and CDR2 FNYEAQ. The CDR3 has 13 amino acids. The ends were cut back, 1 base at V and 6 bases at J, with 10 bases in the middle. The CDR3 reads CASSLERGGEQYF. CDR3 sequence (DNA): TGTGCCAGCAGCTTAGAGCGAGGGGGCGAGCAGTACTTC. The whole variable domain, filled in from reference TRBV7-6 and TRBJ2-7, reads GAGVSQSPRYKVTKRGQDVALRCDPISGHVSLYWYRQALGQGPEFLTYFNYEAQQDKSGLPNDRFSAERPEGSISTLTIQRTEQRDSAMYRCASSLERGGEQYFGPGTRLTVT.

The CDR3, as DNA: TGTGCCAGCTCACCTGAGGCTGGCGGAACCTATGGCTACACCTTC. It codes for CASSPEAGGTYGYTF. V usage is TRBV18 and J usage is TRBJ1-2; D gene uncertain. The CDR3 is 15 amino acids. Germline V gene data show CDR1 as KGHSH and CDR2 as LQKENI. Trimming left V 3 bases short and J 4 bases short, with 15 bases between.

The rearrangement joins TRBV5-1 to TRBJ2-1; D possibly corresponds to TRBD2 (6 bases). The germline V gene encodes CDR1 SGHRS and CDR2 YFSETQ. V was cut by 5 bases and J by 5 bases, with 17 bases left in between. The CDR3 consists of 15 residues. The CDR3 coding sequence is TGCGCCAGCAGGTCCAGCGGGTCGAATCACAATGAGCAGTTCTTC. This sequence encodes CASRSSGSNHNEQFF.

This clone was found a few times. The chain is built from TRBV29-1 and TRBJ2-7; TRBD1 agrees at 9 bases. This CDR3 has 13 amino acids. V was pared by 3 bases and J by 5 bases, with 5 bases of the junction left unmatched. Per germline, CDR1 SQVTM and CDR2 ANQGSEA. DNA for the CDR3: TGCAGCGTTGAGCGGGGACAGGGCGACGAGCAGTACTTC. Translation: CSVERGQGDEQYF.

The V and J genes are TRBV10-3 and TRBJ2-7; 10 bases are shared with TRBD1. This CDR3 is 14 amino acids long. The ends lost 6 bases at V and 2 bases at J; junction bases unmatched: 4. Germline V gene sequence: CDR1 ENHRY, CDR2 SYGVKD. In DNA form, the CDR3 reads TGTGCCATCAGGCGGGACAGGGGAACCTACGAGCAGTACTTC. Translating gives CAIRRDRGTYEQYF.